This T cell receptor beta chain was recorded in a study of Ad26.COV2.S vaccination and SARS-CoV-2 variants. The overall study: Among those in the COV1001 Ad26.COV2.S trial arm was the donor. Ad26.COV2.S, an intramuscular injection, was given once or twice 56 days apart.

Treatment of the sample: some 20 received Ad26.COV2.S at low or high dose, single or two shots; about 5 received placebo; per-sample allocation not given. Material that was analyzed had been drawn on day 63 after the first vaccine or placebo injection. This clone has a handful of counts. The germline V and J ends were trimmed by 7 bases and 1 base, with 14 bases remaining between them. The CDR3 is 14 amino acids. In germline, CDR1 is SQVTM, CDR2 ANQGSEA. Data came from immunoSEQ multiplex PCR; TCRdb stores just in-frame clones and leaves some out. This sample has about 260,000 clones, with roughly 85% found just once.

Sequencing was performed on peripheral blood, taken in a trial of Ad26.COV2.S vaccine versus placebo. This sequence originates from a person aged 18 to 65 who received the Ad26.COV2.S COVID-19 vaccine or a placebo. The chain employs TRBV29-1 and TRBJ1-3; D is unclear. The CDR3 nucleotides read TGCAGCGCGGGTGATTCGGGGTCTGGAAACACCATATATTTT. Its translation: CSAGDSGSGNTIYF.